This TCR beta chain was sequenced during a study of regulatory T cells in long-lasting Graves disease. Overall study: Graves' patients (newly diagnosed) had been on antithyroid drugs under 3 months.

Arm-PCR of CDR3 regions with iRepertoire HTBI primers generated TCR beta libraries. TCRdb used MiXCR to reprocess the multiplex PCR reads, holding one entry per CDR3 protein. The sample has roughly 560,000 distinct CDR3 sequences; around 11% are singletons. Study-wide findings and caveats: Between persistent patients, thousands of public clonotypes were shared, exceeding the approximately 870 shared between new patients.

A few counts support this clonotype. The antigen remains undetermined. The time point was: newly diagnosed GD, antithyroid drugs for less than 3 months. After RNA was extracted from PBMCs, the TCR library was made from it. The data were also submitted as part of a second study, on T cells in Graves' hyperthyroidism and ophthalmopathy. That study reports: Lactation, pregnancy, other autoimmune disease or uncontrolled infection excluded patients.

The sample consisted of peripheral blood mononuclear cells (PBMCs), taken at new diagnosis, from a patient treated with antithyroid drugs. This TCR came from a woman in her twenties or thirties with Graves disease.

The CDR3 bases are TGCGCCAGCAGTTCGGGACTAGCGGGACTCAATGAGCAGTTCTTC. It is translated as CASSSGLAGLNEQFF. V is TRBV5-1 and J is TRBJ2-1; 13 bases fit TRBD2. There are 15 residues in the CDR3. CDR1 and CDR2 from the germline V gene are SGHRS and YFSETQ. The J segment lost 6 bases and the V segment lost 5 bases, leaving 5 bases of the junction unmatched.